This T cell receptor (beta chain) was documented in a study of T cell repertoires in cytomegalovirus infection. The overall study: Carrying CMV and the relevant HLA type showed in public TCR beta signatures. Findings of the study overall: Clonotypes of TCR beta that were HLA-C-restricted and CMV-specific dominated the ex vivo response. CMV carriers with the relevant HLA were identified by cumulative public TCR beta family frequency.

TCRdb recomputed calls from the reads with MiXCR, one row per CDR3 protein. Of some 390,000 distinct CDR3 sequences listed, roughly 20% were seen once; the top ten hold approximately 10%. The CDR3 loop spans 15 amino acids. With 0 bases removed from V and 6 bases from J, the gap between germline ends came to 15 bases. The germline V gene has CDR1 SGHTA and CDR2 FQGNSA. This clonotype appeared a few times. Its specificity is not known. This TCR derives from a human donor in good health (CMV status not recorded). Some clones in this sample may be carry-over from other donors' samples. This chain links TRBV7-2 with TRBJ2-7, with D tentatively TRBD2 (5 bases). The sequencing sample was made of PBMCs. The CDR3 reads CASSLALGVPAEQYF. CDR3 bases: TGTGCCAGCAGCTTAGCGCTCGGGGTGCCGGCCGAGCAGTACTTC.